Described below is a single TCR beta chain sequence and its context. This entry belongs to a study of blood T cells in healthy people across ages. A second PCR of 7 to 11 cycles used a sample-barcoded 5' primer and a J-beta primer mix. Every cDNA was tagged by a template-switch adaptor with 12 random nucleotides. TCRdb ran MiXCR on the 5' RACE reads and lists one entry per CDR3 protein. The data contain around 1.5 million distinct CDR3 sequences, 59% of them singletons. The V gene lost 6 bases and the J gene lost 7 bases, with 21 bases spanning the gap. CDR1 and CDR2 from the germline V gene are DFQATT and SNEGSKA (reference sequence). The CDR3 has 14 residues.

V and J are TRBV20-1 and TRBJ1-2; D remains unclear. The clonotype originates from a man aged 18 to 29 in good health. Sequenced input: blood. CDR3 DNA sequence: TGCAGTGCGTCTCGGAGGCAAGTGGCTGGTGGCTACACCTTC. Residues: CSASRRQVAGGYTF.